A selection of T cell receptor beta chains follows, all from one sample in a study of Ad26.COV2.S vaccination and SARS-CoV-2 variants. Clones were sequenced by immunoSEQ multiplex PCR, and TCRdb holds only the in-frame ones, with some missing. The sample has roughly 270,000 clones; more than 70% are singletons. The specimen was peripheral blood, collected in a trial of Ad26.COV2.S vaccine versus placebo. These receptors were taken from a person between 18 and 65 years old who received the Ad26.COV2.S COVID-19 vaccine or a placebo. CDR3s include the opening cysteine and the closing phenylalanine or tryptophan. Fields, in order: V gene, clone size, CDR3 protein. Expanded clones get a size class; other rows say once, few or many, or leave the size out.

TRBV4-3 - CASSHRFTGAYGYTF
TRBV5-6 - CASSSGTRGNEQFF
TRBV3-1/TRBV3-2 - CASSRGTGSNEQFF
TRBV30 - CAWSVDGNTIYF
TRBV30 - CAWSWDRYNEQFF
TRBV2 - CASRIETGGVYGYTF
TRBV6-1 - CASSETGDTEAFF
TRBV27 - CASSLLWGQPQHF
TRBV5-1 - CASSLDVQGAKETQYF
TRBV21-1 - CASSFLEGGPHNEQFF
TRBV28 - CASSRGRGLAKNIQYF
TRBV18 - CASSQNRADLETTIYF
TRBV12-3/TRBV12-4 - CASSSLTDTQYF
TRBV7-2 - CASSTRGNTGELFF
TRBV9 - CASSVHGEPGSGELFF
TRBV7-3 - CASSFAGGDIQYF
TRBV30 - CAWTTHRSGNTEAFF
TRBV28 - CMVKKLNTEAFF
TRBV14 - CASSPMRSNEKLFF
TRBV25-1 - CDTRDTFYEQYF
TRBV12-5 - CASGTNQGNYGYTF
TRBV12-3/TRBV12-4 - CASSPDRDYEQYF
TRBV29-1 once CSGVTGETSGNTIYF
TRBV12-3/TRBV12-4 - CASLGQGAFF
TRBV7-9 - CASSSSVALGLGQPQHF
TRBV11-2 - CASSLEPGHTEAFF
TRBV5-1 once CASSSSGGAMDEQFF
TRBV6-6 - CASSPRGQGPSNYGYTF
TRBV19 - CASIDRSGGDQPQHF
TRBV6-4 - CASSAVKGGTDTQYF
TRBV11-3 once CASSAHRGPQYF
TRBV28 - CASSLVDGYGYTF
TRBV5-1 - CASSLGAMAQNFYNEQFF
TRBV6-5 - CASRDPTGFF